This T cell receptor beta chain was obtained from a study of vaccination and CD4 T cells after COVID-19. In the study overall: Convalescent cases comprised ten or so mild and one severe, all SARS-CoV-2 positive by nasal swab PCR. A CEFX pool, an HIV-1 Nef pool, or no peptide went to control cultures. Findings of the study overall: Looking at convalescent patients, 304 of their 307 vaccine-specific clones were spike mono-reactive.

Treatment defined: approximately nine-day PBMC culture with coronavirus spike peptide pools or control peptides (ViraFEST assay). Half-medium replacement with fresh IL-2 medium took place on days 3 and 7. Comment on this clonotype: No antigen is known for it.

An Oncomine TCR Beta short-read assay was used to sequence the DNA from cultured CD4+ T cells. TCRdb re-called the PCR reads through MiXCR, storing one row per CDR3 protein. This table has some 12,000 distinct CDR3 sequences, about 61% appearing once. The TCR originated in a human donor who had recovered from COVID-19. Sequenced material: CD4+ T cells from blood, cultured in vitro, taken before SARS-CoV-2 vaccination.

CDR3 bases: TGTGCCAGCAGCCAACCCCAGCTGGAGGCCGGGGAGCTGTTTTTT. As protein: CASSQPQLEAGELFF. The J gene is TRBJ2-2, the V gene TRBV4-2; a weak D match, TRBD2 (5 bases). The CDR3 is 15 amino acids. Germline V gives CDR1 LGHNA, CDR2 YNFKEQ. V was cut by 2 bases and J by 6 bases, with 13 bases left in between.